Each of the 18 T cell receptor beta chains below was sequenced from the same sample in a study of Ad26.COV2.S vaccination and SARS-CoV-2 variants. Assay used: immunoSEQ multiplex PCR; TCRdb lists only in-frame clones, some missing. The repertoire includes more than 300,000 clones, 85% of them detected once, and approximately 2.2% sits in the top ten. Treatment defined: some 20 received Ad26.COV2.S at low or high dose, single or two shots; roughly five received placebo; per-sample allocation not given. Sampling was done on day 63 after the first vaccine or placebo injection. Sample: peripheral blood, taken in a trial of Ad26.COV2.S vaccine versus placebo. These receptors were collected from a person between 18 and 60 years old who received the Ad26.COV2.S COVID-19 vaccine or a placebo.

The rearrangement links TRBV6-5 to TRBJ2-2; 8 nucleotides match TRBD1. The CDR3 sequence is 15 residues long. The V and J ends lost 6 bases and 3 bases, in that order; junction bases with no gene match: 6. Germline V gene data show CDR1 as MNHEY and CDR2 as SVGAGI. The CDR3 coding sequence is TGTGCCAGCAGCCCCGGGACAGGCGACACCGGGGAGCTGTTTTTT. Its protein is CASSPGTGDTGELFF.

This clone was seen only once. V usage is TRBV11-3 and J usage is TRBJ2-1; D possibly corresponds to TRBD1 (5 bases). The CDR3 runs to 15 residues. V dropped 5 bases and J dropped 1 base, with 12 bases sitting between them. In germline, CDR1 is SGHNT, CDR2 YENEEA. Here the CDR3 reads CASSREDNSYNEQFF. CDR3 nucleotides: TGTGCCAGCAGCCGAGAGGACAATTCCTACAATGAGCAGTTCTTC.

V gene TRBV9 combines with J gene TRBJ2-5; the match to TRBD2 covers 8 bases. CDR1 is SGDLS, CDR2 YYNGEE, per germline. The CDR3 has 17 amino acids. Unmatched junction bases numbered 13, after V lost 4 bases and J lost 2 bases. CDR3 DNA: TGTGCCAGCAGCCCAAGTTGGAGGGGCGGGGGGCAAGAGACCCAGTACTTC. It specifies CASSPSWRGGGQETQYF.

The chain carries TRBV20-1 and TRBJ2-1; the D gene is possibly TRBD2 (6 bases). Trimming took 3 bases from V and 6 from J, leaving 18 bases between them. The CDR3 is made up of 15 amino acids. Germline-derived CDR1 and CDR2 are DFQATT and SNEGSKA (reference sequence). CDR3 DNA sequence: TGCAGTGCTAGTGGGGGGACCCCCTGGGGCAATGAGCAGTTCTTC. Translation gives CSASGGTPWGNEQFF.

Here the CDR3 DNA reads TGCACCCCCAGCAGTACTAGCGGGGGGGCCGGGTGTCAAGAGACCCAGTACTTC. Its protein is CTPSSTSGGAGCQETQYF. The chain recombines TRBV1 with TRBJ2-5; the D segment call TRBD2 is taken from the table without a DNA check. TRBV1 is an annotated pseudogene. The CDR3 consists of 18 residues.

This clone was detected once. This chain connects TRBV27 to TRBJ2-1; 12 bases are shared with TRBD1. CDR3 length equals 15 residues. Germline CDR1 is MNHEY and CDR2 is SMNVEV (reference sequence). The ends lost 5 bases at V and 6 bases at J; junction bases unmatched: 5. The CDR3: CASSRDRGLVNEQFF. The CDR3 DNA is TGTGCCAGCAGTCGGGACAGGGGGCTTGTCAATGAGCAGTTCTTC.

The J gene is TRBJ1-2, the V gene TRBV11-2; no firm D call. Per the germline V gene, CDR1 is SGHAT and CDR2 is FQNNGV. V was clipped by 1 base and J by 6 bases, with 9 bases between them. This CDR3 spans 13 amino acids. In DNA, the CDR3 is TGTGCCAGCAGCTTAGGGCAGGCTCATGGCTACACCTTC. Translated: CASSLGQAHGYTF.

V gene TRBV7-9 combines with J gene TRBJ2-1; 7 bases match TRBD1. V lost 5 bases to trimming and J lost 3 bases; unmatched junction nucleotides: 13. CDR1 is SEHNR and CDR2 is FQNEAQ in the germline V gene (reference sequence). There are 17 residues in the CDR3. The CDR3 protein is CASSLLPAGTDYNEQFF. The CDR3 DNA follows: TGTGCCAGCAGCCTCCTACCCGCCGGGACAGACTACAATGAGCAGTTCTTC.

The rearrangement joins TRBV19 to TRBJ1-1; D gene ambiguous. Germline CDR1 and CDR2: LNHDA and SQIVND (reference sequence). The CDR3 extends over 13 amino acids. Trimming shortened V by 3 bases and J by 11 bases, and 16 bases separated the two germline ends. Here the CDR3 DNA reads TGTGCCAGTAGTATGTTGGTACGGGATAGGGCTTTCTTT. It specifies CASSMLVRDRAFF.

The chain recombines TRBV6-5 with TRBJ1-3; D is unclear. Germline V gene lookup returns CDR1 MNHEY and CDR2 SVGAGI. Trimming removed 6 bases from V and 0 bases from J, with 12 bases in between. This CDR3 spans 15 amino acids. CDR3 DNA: TGTGCCAGCAGCGTCAGTGAGTTCTCTGGAAACACCATATATTTT. Translated, it gives CASSVSEFSGNTIYF.

The chain uses TRBV7-9 and TRBJ1-5, with 11 bases aligning to TRBD1. This CDR3 contains 17 residues. V lost 6 bases and J lost 0; bases outside the gene matches: 7. Germline CDR1 and CDR2: SEHNR and FQNEAQ (reference sequence). CDR3 protein: CASSRTGGGYSNQPQHF. CDR3 in DNA: TGTGCCAGCAGTAGGACAGGGGGCGGCTATAGCAATCAGCCCCAGCATTTT.

In this sample, this clone turned up once. The rearrangement links TRBV7-2 to TRBJ2-7; D is unclear. Trimming pared 3 bases from V and 0 bases from J, leaving 3 bases between. The CDR3 extends over 12 amino acids. The V gene's germline CDR1 is SGHTA and CDR2 FQGNSA. The CDR3 DNA reads TGTGCCAGCAGCTTCCTCTCCTACGAGCAGTACTTC. Its translation: CASSFLSYEQYF.

V gene TRBV19 combines with J gene TRBJ2-7; weak D call: TRBD2 (6 bases). Germline assignment: CDR1 LNHDA and CDR2 SQIVND (reference sequence). Trimming removed 5 bases from V and 0 bases from J, with 8 bases in between. The CDR3 is 13 residues long. The CDR3, as DNA: TGTGCCAGTAGTGCGGGACGCTCCTACGAGCAGTACTTC. Its translation is CASSAGRSYEQYF. Filled out from reference TRBV19 and TRBJ2-7, the complete variable domain reads DGGITQSPKYLFRKEGQNVTLSCEQNLNHDAMYWYRQDPGQGLRLIYYSQIVNDFQKGDIAEGYSVSREKKESFPLTVTSAQKNPTAFYLCASSAGRSYEQYFGPGTRLTVT.

This clone has a single count. The genes are TRBV7-2 and TRBJ1-1; tentatively, D is TRBD1 (5 bases). With 1 base removed from V and 4 bases from J, the gap between germline ends came to 19 bases. CDR3 length: 17 residues. The germline gives CDR1 SGHTA, CDR2 FQGNSA. CDR3 sequence reads: CASSLVRLAGPATEAFF. The CDR3 DNA reads as TGTGCCAGCAGCTTAGTTCGATTGGCAGGGCCGGCCACTGAAGCTTTCTTT.

This rearrangement joins TRBV10-3 to TRBJ2-1, with 8 bases lining up with TRBD2. J gave up 3 bases and V 9 bases, and 13 bases lay outside the gene matches. The germline CDR1 and CDR2 sequences are ENHRY and SYGVKD. CDR3 length: 16 amino acids. The CDR3 DNA reads TGTGCCATTTCACAACCGGGGGGGGGCCACTACAATGAGCAGTTCTTC. It specifies CAISQPGGGHYNEQFF.

This rearrangement joins TRBV5-5 to TRBJ2-1, with 8 positions matching TRBD1. Per the germline V gene, CDR1 is SGHKS and CDR2 is YYEKEE (reference sequence). V dropped 1 base and J dropped 0; count of bases not matched to a gene: 6. This CDR3 contains 17 residues. CDR3 sequence: CASSLSTGASSYNEQFF. The CDR3 nucleotides are TGTGCCAGCAGCTTGTCGACAGGGGCGAGCTCCTACAATGAGCAGTTCTTC. Supplemented by reference TRBV5-5 and TRBJ2-1, the full variable domain reads DAGVTQSPTHLIKTRGQQVTLRCSPISGHKSVSWYQQVLGQGPQFIFQYYEKEERGRGNFPDRFSARQFPNYSSELNVNALLLGDSALYLCASSLSTGASSYNEQFFGPGTRLTVL.

This clone showed up just a few times. The CDR3 here is CASSVGQPNSSPLHF. As DNA, the CDR3 is TGTGCCAGCAGTGTTGGTCAGCCAAACTCGTCACCCCTCCACTTT. This rearrangement joins TRBV2 to TRBJ1-6; no reliable D call. Trimming removed 4 bases from V and 10 bases from J, with 17 bases in between. This CDR3 region has 15 residues. The V gene's germline CDR1 is SNHLY and CDR2 FYNNEI. Complete variable domain (other parts from reference TRBV2 and TRBJ1-6): EPEVTQTPSHQVTQMGQEVILRCVPISNHLYFYWYRQILGQKVEFLVSFYNNEISEKSEIFDDQFSVERPDGSNFTLKIRSTKLEDSAMYFCASSVGQPNSSPLHFGNGTRLTVT.

The chain uses TRBV4-1 and TRBJ1-2, with TRBD1 identical over 7 bases. Germline V gives CDR1 MGHRA, CDR2 YSYEKL. The CDR3 spans 15 residues. V was clipped by 4 bases and J by 4 bases; unmatched bases: 9. The CDR3 region has the DNA TGCGCCAGCAGCCCCCCCGACAGGGCGGGCTATGGCTACACCTTC. Protein product: CASSPPDRAGYGYTF.